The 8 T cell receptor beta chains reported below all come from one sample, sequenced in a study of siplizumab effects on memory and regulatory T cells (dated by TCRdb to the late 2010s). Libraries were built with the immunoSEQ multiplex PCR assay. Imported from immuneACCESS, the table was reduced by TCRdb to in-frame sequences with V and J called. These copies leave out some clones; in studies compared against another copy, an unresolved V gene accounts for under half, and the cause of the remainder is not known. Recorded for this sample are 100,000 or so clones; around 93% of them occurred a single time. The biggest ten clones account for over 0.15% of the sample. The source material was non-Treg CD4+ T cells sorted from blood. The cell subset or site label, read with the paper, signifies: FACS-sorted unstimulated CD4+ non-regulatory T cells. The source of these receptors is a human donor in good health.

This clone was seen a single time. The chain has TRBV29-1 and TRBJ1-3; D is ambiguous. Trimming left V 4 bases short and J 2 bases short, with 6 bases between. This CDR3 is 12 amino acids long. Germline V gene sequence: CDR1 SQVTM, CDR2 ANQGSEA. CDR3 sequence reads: CSVGEAGNTIYF. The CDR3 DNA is TGCAGCGTTGGGGAGGCTGGAAACACCATATATTTT.

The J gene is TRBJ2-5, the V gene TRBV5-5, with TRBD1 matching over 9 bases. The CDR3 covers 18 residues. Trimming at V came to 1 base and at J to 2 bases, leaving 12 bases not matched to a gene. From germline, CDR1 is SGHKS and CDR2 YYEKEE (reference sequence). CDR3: CASSLNPSFGTGQETQYF. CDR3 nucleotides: TGTGCCAGCAGCTTGAACCCGTCTTTCGGGACAGGGCAAGAGACCCAGTACTTC.

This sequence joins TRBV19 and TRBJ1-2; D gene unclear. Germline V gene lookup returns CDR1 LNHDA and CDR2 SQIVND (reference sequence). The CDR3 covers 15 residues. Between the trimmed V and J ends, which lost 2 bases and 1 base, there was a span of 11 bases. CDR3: CASSITSSYNYGYTF. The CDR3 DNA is TGTGCCAGTAGTATAACGAGTAGCTATAACTATGGCTACACCTTC.

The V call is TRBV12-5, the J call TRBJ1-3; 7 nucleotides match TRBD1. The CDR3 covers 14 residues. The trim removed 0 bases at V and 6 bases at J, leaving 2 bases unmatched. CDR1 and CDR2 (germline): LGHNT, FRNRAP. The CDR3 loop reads CASGLVQGTNTIYF. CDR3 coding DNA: TGTGCTAGTGGTTTGGTACAGGGGACAAACACCATATATTTT.

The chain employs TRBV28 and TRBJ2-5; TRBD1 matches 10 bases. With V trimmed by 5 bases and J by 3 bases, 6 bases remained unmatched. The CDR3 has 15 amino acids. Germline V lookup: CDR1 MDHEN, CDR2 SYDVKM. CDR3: CASSGIGQGEETQYF. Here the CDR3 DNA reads TGTGCCAGCAGTGGGATAGGACAGGGGGAAGAGACCCAGTACTTC.

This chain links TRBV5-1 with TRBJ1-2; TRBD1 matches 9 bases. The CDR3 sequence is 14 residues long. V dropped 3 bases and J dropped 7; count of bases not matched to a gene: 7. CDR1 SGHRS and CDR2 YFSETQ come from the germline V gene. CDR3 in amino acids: CASSSGTGFSGYTF. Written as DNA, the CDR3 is TGCGCCAGCAGCTCCGGGACAGGGTTCAGTGGCTACACCTTC. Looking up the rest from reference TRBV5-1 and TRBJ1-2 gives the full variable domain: KAGVTQTPRYLIKTRGQQVTLSCSPISGHRSVSWYQQTPGQGLQFLFEYFSETQRNKGNFPGRFSGRQFSNSRSEMNVSTLELGDSALYLCASSSGTGFSGYTFGSGTRLTVV.

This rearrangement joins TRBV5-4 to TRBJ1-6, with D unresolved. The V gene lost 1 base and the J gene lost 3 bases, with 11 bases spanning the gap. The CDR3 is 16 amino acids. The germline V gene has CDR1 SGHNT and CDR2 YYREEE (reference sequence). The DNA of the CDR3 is TGTGCCAGCAGCTTGAAAGGGATGAACTATAATTCACCCCTCCACTTT. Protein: CASSLKGMNYNSPLHF.

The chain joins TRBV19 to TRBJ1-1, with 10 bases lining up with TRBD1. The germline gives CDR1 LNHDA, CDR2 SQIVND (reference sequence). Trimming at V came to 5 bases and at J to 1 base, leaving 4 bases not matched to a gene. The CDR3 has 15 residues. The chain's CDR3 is CASSVRDRGNTEAFF. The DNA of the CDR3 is TGTGCCAGTAGTGTCAGGGACAGGGGGAACACTGAAGCTTTCTTT.